Listed below are T cell receptor beta chains from one sample, sequenced in a study of cytomegalovirus exposure and HLA in healthy donors. Sequencing used immunoSEQ multiplex PCR; TCRdb keeps in-frame clones, though not all of them. The sample lists fewer than 85,000 clones, less than 80% seen once, with roughly 9.1% in the top ten. Sequenced input: PBMCs. The receptors here all came from a man aged 35 to 55 in good health and CMV-seropositive. CDR3s include the opening cysteine and the closing phenylalanine or tryptophan. The order of the fields is V gene, clone size, J gene, CDR3 protein. Some rows mark clone size as missing; the rest say once, few, many or name a class of expanded clone.

v_gene: TRBV19
abundance: NA
j_gene: TRBJ2-7
CDR3aa: CASSIPTGYSYEQYF

v_gene: TRBV4-1
abundance: few
j_gene: TRBJ2-2
CDR3aa: CASSQGTGAYTGELFF

v_gene: TRBV9
abundance: NA
j_gene: TRBJ2-1
CDR3aa: CASKGQYNEQFF

v_gene: TRBV4-3
abundance: NA
j_gene: TRBJ1-1
CDR3aa: CASSQDGGGEAFF

v_gene: TRBV7-8
abundance: NA
j_gene: TRBJ1-1
CDR3aa: CASSLLRTAGPEAFF

v_gene: TRBV2
abundance: NA
j_gene: TRBJ1-2
CDR3aa: CASSPRQGASYGYTF

v_gene: TRBV27
abundance: NA
j_gene: TRBJ1-2
CDR3aa: CASSPGSPTNGYTF

v_gene: TRBV7-3
abundance: NA
j_gene: TRBJ2-3
CDR3aa: CASSLSQRYSTDTQYF

v_gene: TRBV2
abundance: NA
j_gene: TRBJ2-1
CDR3aa: CASSPPGTYNEQFF

v_gene: TRBV29-1
abundance: NA
j_gene: TRBJ2-2
CDR3aa: CSIGQGRINTGELFF

v_gene: TRBV18
abundance: NA
j_gene: TRBJ1-4
CDR3aa: CASSPATGGLGEKLFF

v_gene: TRBV6-4
abundance: NA
j_gene: TRBJ1-4
CDR3aa: CASSARDSENEKLFF

v_gene: TRBV9
abundance: few
j_gene: TRBJ1-1
CDR3aa: CASSVGQGGATEAFF

v_gene: TRBV2
abundance: NA
j_gene: TRBJ2-5
CDR3aa: CASSEELGGGRETQYF

v_gene: TRBV5-1
abundance: NA
j_gene: TRBJ2-6
CDR3aa: CASSLGTGAGANVLTF

v_gene: TRBV30
abundance: once
j_gene: TRBJ2-7
CDR3aa: CAWSLGTASSYEQYF

v_gene: TRBV28
abundance: few
j_gene: TRBJ2-5
CDR3aa: CASSLGLAESQETQYF

v_gene: TRBV16
abundance: NA
j_gene: TRBJ2-7
CDR3aa: CASSLNRGGNEQYF

v_gene: TRBV10-3
abundance: NA
j_gene: TRBJ1-4
CDR3aa: CAIREQGTEKLFF

v_gene: TRBV28
abundance: once
j_gene: TRBJ1-1
CDR3aa: CASSRGGSPNTEAFF

v_gene: TRBV7-2
abundance: few
j_gene: TRBJ1-5
CDR3aa: CASSPQGARQPQHF

v_gene: TRBV25-1
abundance: NA
j_gene: TRBJ1-4
CDR3aa: CASSDSFGGAELFF

v_gene: TRBV6-5
abundance: NA
j_gene: TRBJ1-2
CDR3aa: CASTLDRGIYGYTF

v_gene: TRBV9
abundance: NA
j_gene: NA
CDR3aa: CASSVDVRVAYEQYF

v_gene: TRBV7-8
abundance: NA
j_gene: TRBJ2-1
CDR3aa: CASSPMDSSTSSYNEQFF

v_gene: TRBV30
abundance: NA
j_gene: TRBJ1-4
CDR3aa: CAWSRGSGQPFLFF

v_gene: TRBV1
abundance: NA
j_gene: TRBJ1-6
CDR3aa: CTSSQDGQGQGKSNSPLHF

v_gene: TRBV11-2
abundance: few
j_gene: TRBJ1-1
CDR3aa: CASSSWDRGSVFF

v_gene: TRBV4-1
abundance: few
j_gene: TRBJ1-4
CDR3aa: CASSHRGGELFF

v_gene: TRBV7-9
abundance: few
j_gene: TRBJ1-1
CDR3aa: CASSLTTGGTEAFF

v_gene: TRBV30
abundance: NA
j_gene: TRBJ2-7
CDR3aa: CAWSAGGHYYEQYF

v_gene: TRBV5-1
abundance: NA
j_gene: TRBJ2-1
CDR3aa: CASSSSLADDYNEQFF

v_gene: TRBV10-1
abundance: NA
j_gene: TRBJ2-7
CDR3aa: CASSDPGGARVDEQYF

v_gene: TRBV4-3
abundance: NA
j_gene: TRBJ2-3
CDR3aa: CASSLRGSPDTQYF

v_gene: TRBV19
abundance: NA
j_gene: TRBJ2-7
CDR3aa: CATQGFSYEQYF

v_gene: TRBV5-4
abundance: NA
j_gene: TRBJ2-5
CDR3aa: CASSLAGGETQYF

v_gene: TRBV10-1
abundance: NA
j_gene: TRBJ1-1
CDR3aa: CASSDNRGTEAFF

v_gene: TRBV10-2
abundance: NA
j_gene: TRBJ2-7
CDR3aa: CASTSRDRANEQYF

v_gene: TRBV7-2
abundance: NA
j_gene: TRBJ1-1
CDR3aa: CASSLARDRQNTEAFF

v_gene: TRBV6-1
abundance: NA
j_gene: TRBJ2-7
CDR3aa: CASSDRGSYEQYF

v_gene: TRBV30
abundance: NA
j_gene: TRBJ1-1
CDR3aa: CAWSSDMNTEAFF